These 8 T cell receptor beta chains were all obtained from the same sample, sequenced in a study of T-cell memory formation after mild COVID-19. TCRdb analysed the 5' RACE reads with MiXCR anew, one entry per CDR3 protein. The sample shows under 550,000 distinct CDR3 sequences, over 15% of them seen only once. Source material: PBMCs or a T cell subset sorted from them (not recorded which). The source is an adult woman who had mild COVID-19 (a few samples of this study predate the infection). Cell type and time point are not known.

In this sample, this clonotype turned up a few times. This chain links TRBV19 with TRBJ1-1; D might be TRBD1 (6 bases). The V end was cut by 10 bases, the J end by 3 bases, with 21 bases between. This CDR3 region has 15 residues. Germline V CDR1 and CDR2: LNHDA, SQIVND (reference sequence). The CDR3 loop reads CATSLLGARDTEAFF. The DNA of the CDR3 is TGTGCCACATCTTTATTGGGGGCGCGGGACACTGAAGCTTTCTTT.

This clonotype has at least ten counts. CDR3: CASSLEGQGYGYTF. The CDR3 nucleotides read TGCGCCAGCAGCTTGGAGGGGCAAGGCTATGGCTACACCTTC. The chain is built from TRBV5-1 and TRBJ1-2; D perhaps matches TRBD1 (5 bases). CDR1 and CDR2 from the germline V gene are SGHRS and YFSETQ. The CDR3 is 14 residues long. Trimming left V 0 bases short and J 4 bases short, with 10 bases between.

The V call is TRBV15, the J call TRBJ2-4; 7 bases match TRBD2. The CDR3 is made up of 16 amino acids. Per the germline V gene, CDR1 is LNHNV and CDR2 is YYDKDF (reference sequence). V dropped 3 bases and J dropped 6; count of bases not matched to a gene: 11. The CDR3: CATSSATGGGRNIQYF. CDR3 in DNA: TGTGCCACCAGCAGTGCAACGGGGGGTGGGAGAAACATTCAGTACTTC.

V and J are TRBV7-9 and TRBJ2-7; the D is unclear. Germline CDR1 SEHNR, CDR2 FQNEAQ (reference sequence). The CDR3 runs 13 residues. Trimming stripped 4 bases from V and 0 bases from J, with 7 bases between. The DNA of the CDR3 is TGTGCCAGCAGCTCTGTCTCCTCCTACGAGCAGTACTTC. Translation gives CASSSVSSYEQYF.

This sequence joins TRBV20-1 and TRBJ2-7; 12 bases line up with TRBD2. With 1 base clipped from V and 6 bases from J, the junction kept 7 bases outside the gene matches. The germline gives CDR1 DFQATT, CDR2 SNEGSKA (reference sequence). This CDR3 contains 15 residues. The CDR3 loop reads CSARAGTSGSREQYF. Here the CDR3 DNA reads TGCAGTGCTAGAGCGGGGACTAGCGGGTCCCGCGAGCAGTACTTC.

CDR3 coding DNA: TGCAGTGCTGTTAAACAGGGGACCTACGAGCAGTACTTC. Translating gives CSAVKQGTYEQYF. The genes are TRBV20-1 and TRBJ2-7; TRBD1 matches 7 bases. Germline lookup yields CDR1 DFQATT and CDR2 SNEGSKA (reference sequence). This CDR3 comprises 13 residues. The ends lost 5 bases at V and 2 bases at J; junction bases unmatched: 6.

For this clonotype: At one boundary the junction diverges from the germline segment, which might be a read error. This chain links TRBV24-1 with TRBJ2-3, with a weak D call TRBD2 (5 bases). This CDR3 contains 12 residues. Germline CDR1 is KGHDR and CDR2 is SFDVKD. For the CDR3, the DNA is TGTGCCACCAGTGATTCCCTCCGCGGGTTTACTTTT. As protein: CATSDSLRGFTF.

The chain joins TRBV12-3 or TRBV12-4 to TRBJ2-3; 9 positions agree with TRBD2. This CDR3 comprises 16 residues. V was pared by 6 bases and J by 3 bases, with 10 bases of the junction left unmatched. The CDR3 DNA reads as TGTGCCAGCAGCTACGGCCTAAGCGGGAGGACAGATACGCAGTATTTT. Protein sequence: CASSYGLSGRTDTQYF.